This TCR beta chain appears in the sequencing data of a study of cytomegalovirus exposure and HLA in healthy donors. The CDR3 has 15 residues. CDR1 LNHNV and CDR2 YYDKDF come from the germline V gene (reference sequence). Trimming pared 0 bases from V and 2 bases from J, leaving 11 bases between. PCR employed 60 Vbeta and 13 Jbeta primers. The assay was immunoSEQ multiplex PCR, and TCRdb's table has in-frame clones only and misses some. Seen here are over 85,000 clones, about four fifths observed once, and the top ten hold just under 3%. This chain connects TRBV15 to TRBJ2-7; weak D call: TRBD2 (5 bases). The clonotype comes from a woman in her sixties in good health and CMV-seropositive. The sequencing sample was made of PBMCs. The CDR3 sequence is CATSRDLRTPYEQYF. CDR3 nucleotides: TGTGCCACCAGCAGAGATCTAAGGACTCCCTACGAGCAGTACTTC. The full variable domain, with the rest looked up from reference TRBV15 and TRBJ2-7, is DAMVIQNPRYQVTQFGKPVTLSCSQTLNHNVMYWYQQKSSQAPKLLFHYYDKDFNNEADTPDNFQSRRPNTSFCFLDIRSPGLGDTAMYLCATSRDLRTPYEQYFGPGTRLTVT.